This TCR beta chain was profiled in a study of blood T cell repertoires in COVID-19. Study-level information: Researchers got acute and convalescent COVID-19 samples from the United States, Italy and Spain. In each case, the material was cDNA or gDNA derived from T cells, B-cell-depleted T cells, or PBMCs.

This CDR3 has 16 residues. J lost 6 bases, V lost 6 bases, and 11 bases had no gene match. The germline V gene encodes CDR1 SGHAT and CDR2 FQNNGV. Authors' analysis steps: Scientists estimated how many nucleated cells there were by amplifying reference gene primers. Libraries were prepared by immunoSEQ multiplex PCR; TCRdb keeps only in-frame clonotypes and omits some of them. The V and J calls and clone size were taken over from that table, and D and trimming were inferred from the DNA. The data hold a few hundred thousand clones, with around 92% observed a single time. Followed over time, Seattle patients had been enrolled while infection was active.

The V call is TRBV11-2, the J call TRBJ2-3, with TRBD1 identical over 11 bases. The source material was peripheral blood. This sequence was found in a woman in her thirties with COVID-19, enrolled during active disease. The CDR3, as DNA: TGTGCCAGCAGGCAGGTGCAGGACAGGGGGCCGGATACGCAGTATTTT. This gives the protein CASRQVQDRGPDTQYF. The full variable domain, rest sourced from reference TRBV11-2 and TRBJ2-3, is EAGVAQSPRYKIIEKRQSVAFWCNPISGHATLYWYQQILGQGPKLLIQFQNNGVVDDSQLPKDRFSAERLKGVDSTLKIQPAKLEDSAVYLCASRQVQDRGPDTQYFGPGTRLTVL.